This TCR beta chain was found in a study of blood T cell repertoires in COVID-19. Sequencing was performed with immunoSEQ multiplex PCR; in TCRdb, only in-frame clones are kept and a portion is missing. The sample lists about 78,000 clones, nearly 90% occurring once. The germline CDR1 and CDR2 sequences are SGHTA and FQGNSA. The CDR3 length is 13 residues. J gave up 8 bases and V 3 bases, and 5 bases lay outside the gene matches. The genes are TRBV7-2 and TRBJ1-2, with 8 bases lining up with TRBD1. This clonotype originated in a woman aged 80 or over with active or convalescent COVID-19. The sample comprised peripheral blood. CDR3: CASSFGQGRGYTF. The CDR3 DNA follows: TGTGCCAGCAGCTTTGGACAGGGACGAGGCTACACCTTC.